Here is one TCR beta chain with its context. Its specificity is not known. The entry originates in a study of T cells in Graves' hyperthyroidism and ophthalmopathy. General study findings and limits: The model identified upcoming ophthalmopathy a median around 6 months ahead of onset.

Per germline, CDR1 SGHAT and CDR2 FQNNGV. This CDR3 comprises 13 residues. Trimming shortened V by 1 base and J by 10 bases, and 13 bases separated the two germline ends. Disease duration was under 3 months in the ophthalmopathy patients, who also had a Clinical Activity Score of at least 3 and a NOSPECS grade of at least 4. PBMCs stemmed from 10 ml fresh peripheral blood. The TCR beta CDR3 regions underwent amplification using RNA transcripts as the source. First-round RT-PCR with HTBI primers amplified the TCR CDR3 region. TCRdb recomputed calls from the multiplex PCR reads with MiXCR, one row per CDR3 protein. The sample carries 300,000 to 450,000 distinct CDR3 sequences, roughly 15% recorded once.

The clonotype originates from a woman in her twenties or thirties with Graves' ophthalmopathy. The chain combines TRBV11-2 with TRBJ1-1, with TRBD1 as a possible D gene (5 bases). Material: blood. The DNA for the CDR3 is TGTGCCAGCAGCTTAGGGGTGGGGGTGGCAGCTTTCTTT. Translated, it gives CASSLGVGVAAFF.